Below, 2 T cell receptor beta chains from the same sample are listed, as sequenced in a study of control samples from healthy donors and cancer patients. The method was immunoSEQ multiplex PCR; TCRdb's version includes in-frame clones alone and lacks a portion of them. The sample lists 40,000 to 50,000 clones; around four fifths were seen once. Specimen: blood. These receptors were obtained from a man aged 55 to 70 in good health.

The chain couples TRBV5-5 to TRBJ2-7; D remains unclear. Germline CDR1 and CDR2: SGHKS and YYEKEE (reference sequence). Trimming pared 1 base from V and 1 base from J, leaving 3 bases between. The CDR3 runs to 12 residues. CDR3 loop: CASSLRSYEQYF. CDR3 nucleotide sequence: TGTGCCAGCAGCTTGAGATCCTACGAGCAGTACTTC.

The chain has TRBV19 and TRBJ2-2, with TRBD1 matching 9 bases. J gave up 5 bases and V 6 bases, and 7 bases lay outside the gene matches. Germline values: CDR1 LNHDA, CDR2 SQIVND (reference sequence). This CDR3 has 15 amino acids. The CDR3 DNA follows: TGTGCCAGTAGGACAGGACAGGGGTCAACCGGGGAGCTGTTTTTT. It codes for CASRTGQGSTGELFF.